The 29 T cell receptor beta chains below come from one sample, sequenced in a study of T cells after yellow fever vaccination. TCRdb recomputed calls from the 5' RACE reads with MiXCR, one row per CDR3 protein. The table includes roughly 120,000 distinct CDR3 sequences, approximately 7.1% detected once. The input for sequencing was CD4+ T cells sorted from PBMCs, taken more than 40 days after the first yellow fever vaccination. The receptors come from a man in his late teens or twenties who received the YFV17D yellow fever vaccine.

In this sample, this clonotype turned up many times. J is TRBJ2-3 and V is TRBV29-1; D tentatively fits TRBD1 or TRBD2 (5 bases each). This CDR3 is built from 13 residues. V shed 4 bases and J shed 2 bases, with 10 bases lying between them. Germline V lookup: CDR1 SQVTM, CDR2 ANQGSEA. CDR3 DNA: TGCAGCGTTGTTGGGGGATACACAGATACGCAGTATTTT. Its protein is CSVVGGYTDTQYF.

This clonotype was recorded many times. The gene calls are TRBV29-1 and TRBJ2-3; 10 bases map to TRBD1. This CDR3 is 16 amino acids long. The germline CDR1 and CDR2 sequences are SQVTM and ANQGSEA. V shed 3 bases, J shed 1 base, and the junction held 7 bases outside the gene matches. This CDR3 reads CSVEGDRGLRTDTQYF. CDR3 nucleotides: TGCAGCGTTGAGGGGGACAGGGGTTTGCGCACAGATACGCAGTATTTT.

This clonotype was found many times. The chain combines TRBV7-2 with TRBJ1-1; D not resolved. The CDR3 runs 15 residues. V dropped 5 bases and J dropped 5 bases, with 18 bases sitting between them. The germline CDR1 and CDR2 sequences are SGHTA and FQGNSA. The CDR3 DNA reads as TGTGCCAGCAGCCCAAGGCTGGGATATAGGACTGAAGCTTTCTTT. Amino acid sequence: CASSPRLGYRTEAFF.

The gene calls are TRBV5-4 and TRBJ2-7; 7 positions agree with TRBD1. Germline trimming cut 2 bases from V and 1 base from J; bases unmatched to any gene: 6. The CDR3 runs to 15 residues. Germline V gives CDR1 SGHNT, CDR2 YYREEE (reference sequence). CDR3 DNA: TGTGCCAGCAGCTTCATAGGGGGCCGGTCCTACGAGCAGTACGTC. It translates to CASSFIGGRSYEQYV.

Regarding this clonotype: This sequence may be a read error, since a much larger clone differs from it by one base. The rearrangement links TRBV6-4 to TRBJ2-7; possibly TRBD2 for D (7 bases). Germline V gene sequence: CDR1 MRHNA, CDR2 SNTAGT. CDR3 length: 13 amino acids. CDR3 bases: TGTGCCAGCAGGCCGGGGGGCATTTACGCGCAGTACTTC. Its protein is CASRPGGIYAQYF.

This clonotype was picked up a small number of times. V and J are TRBV7-2 and TRBJ1-2; possible D gene TRBD1, 5 bases. Germline V CDR1 and CDR2: SGHTA, FQGNSA. The CDR3 contains 13 residues. The V end lost 4 bases, the J end lost 8 bases, and 14 bases lay between the germline ends. Here the CDR3 DNA reads TGTGCCAGCAGCTCTTCCGGGACTTTAGGCTACACCTTC. Its translation: CASSSSGTLGYTF. The complete variable domain, with remaining parts taken from reference TRBV7-2 and TRBJ1-2, reads GAGVSQSPSNKVTEKGKDVELRCDPISGHTALYWYRQSLGQGLEFLIYFQGNSAPDKSGLPSDRFSAERTGGSVSTLTIQRTQQEDSAVYLCASSSSGTLGYTFGSGTRLTVV.

This clonotype appeared many times. The gene calls are TRBV7-2 and TRBJ1-5, with D tentatively TRBD1 (6 bases). Germline V gene sequence: CDR1 SGHTA, CDR2 FQGNSA. The CDR3 runs to 13 residues. Trimming took 5 bases from V and 5 from J, leaving 10 bases between them. In DNA, the CDR3 is TGTGCCAGCAGCCCACAGGGTGATCAGCCCCAGCATTTT. This gives the protein CASSPQGDQPQHF.

A word on this clonotype: This clone may be a read error of a much larger clone one base away. The V gene is TRBV5-1, the J gene TRBJ2-1; TRBD2 agrees at 9 bases. V gave up 5 bases and J gave up 5 bases; unmatched junction bases: 5. The CDR3 runs to 14 residues. Germline loops: CDR1 SGHRS, CDR2 YFSETQ. The CDR3 here is CASSTVAGDNEQFF. In DNA form, the CDR3 reads TGCGCCAGCAGTACTGTAGCGGGGGACAATGAGCAGTTCTTC.

This clonotype was detected many times. Germline and junction disagree at one end, which may indicate a read error. The genes are TRBV7-3 and TRBJ2-3, with TRBD2 matching 10 bases. CDR1 and CDR2 from the germline V gene are SGHTA and FQGTGA. The CDR3 contains 15 residues. The CDR3 DNA reads TGTGCCAGCAGCCTCGTCGGAGTAGCGGGGGGCCCCTTGCATTTT. Translation: CASSLVGVAGGPLHF.

This clonotype was recorded many times. V gene TRBV18 combines with J gene TRBJ1-5, with D hard to call. V was pared by 6 bases and J by 0 bases, with 9 bases between. The CDR3 contains 14 residues. CDR1 is KGHSH and CDR2 is LQKENI in the germline V gene. The CDR3 coding sequence is TGTGCCAGCTCGTCGGGGAATAGCAATCAGCCCCAGCATTTT. This translates into CASSSGNSNQPQHF. The full variable domain, completed using reference TRBV18 and TRBJ1-5, is NAGVMQNPRHLVRRRGQEARLRCSPMKGHSHVYWYRQLPEEGLKFMVYLQKENIIDESGMPKERFSAEFPKEGPSILRIQQVVRGDSAAYFCASSSGNSNQPQHFGDGTRLSIL.

About this clonotype: A much larger clone differs from this one at a single base, so this may be a read error. The chain uses TRBV7-9 and TRBJ1-5, with D perhaps matching TRBD1 (6 bases). Germline CDR1 is SEHNR and CDR2 is FQNEAQ (reference sequence). The CDR3 has 16 residues. V lost 1 base, J lost 6 bases, and 16 bases lay in between. In nucleotides, the CDR3 is TGTGCCAGCAGCTTAGTGGGCAGAGGGGGAAGTCAGCCCCAGCATTTT. Translating it yields CASSLVGRGGSQPQHF.

The table lists this clonotype with many counts. The chain has TRBV12-3 or TRBV12-4 and TRBJ2-6; 8 nucleotides line up with TRBD1. Unmatched junction bases numbered 8, after V lost 5 bases and J lost 2 bases. The CDR3 consists of 17 residues. The CDR3 loop reads CASSPRQGLTGANVLTF. The DNA of the CDR3 is TGTGCCAGCAGTCCCCGACAGGGGCTCACTGGGGCCAACGTCCTGACTTTC.

In regard to this clonotype: This may be a read error, as it is one base from a much larger clone. The V call is TRBV6-2 or TRBV6-3, the J call TRBJ1-2; D may be TRBD1 (5 bases). V gave up 5 bases and J gave up 0 bases, with 10 bases separating them. The CDR3 consists of 14 residues. The V gene's germline CDR1 is MNHEY and CDR2 SVGEGT. CDR3 loop: CASSRDGANYGYTF. Here the CDR3 DNA reads TGTGCCAGCAGTCGGGACGGAGCTAACTATGGCTACACCTTC.

This clonotype was counted at least ten times. For the CDR3, the DNA is TGCACCGCGGGGACACAGCAGACCCAGTACTTC. It specifies CTAGTQQTQYF. The chain carries TRBV29-1 and TRBJ2-5; TRBD1 or TRBD2 may be the D gene (6 bases each). Per the germline V gene, CDR1 is SQVTM and CDR2 is ANQGSEA. The CDR3 is 11 residues long.

This clonotype was counted many times. V and J are TRBV20-1 and TRBJ1-1; D is possibly TRBD1 (5 bases). Germline CDR1 is DFQATT and CDR2 is SNEGSKA (reference sequence). Trimming shortened V by 4 bases and J by 0 bases, and 18 bases separated the two germline ends. The CDR3 runs 16 residues. The CDR3 region has the DNA TGCAGTGCTAAGATCAGGGCCCTAGAAATGAACACTGAAGCTTTCTTT. Translation: CSAKIRALEMNTEAFF.

The rearrangement joins TRBV9 to TRBJ1-1, with D hard to call. Germline assignment: CDR1 SGDLS and CDR2 YYNGEE. V lost 4 bases and J 3 bases, leaving 19 bases between the germline ends. The length of the CDR3 is 16 residues. The CDR3 is CASSPRRVRLHTEAFF. CDR3 nucleotide sequence: TGTGCCAGCAGCCCCAGAAGAGTGAGGTTGCACACTGAAGCTTTCTTT. Combining the CDR3 with reference TRBV9 and TRBJ1-1 gives the whole variable domain DSGVTQTPKHLITATGQRVTLRCSPRSGDLSVYWYQQSLDQGLQFLIQYYNGEERAKGNILERFSAQQFPDLHSELNLSSLELGDSALYFCASSPRRVRLHTEAFFGQGTRLTVV.

This clonotype was found a few times. The genes are TRBV4-3 and TRBJ2-1; 14 bases are shared with TRBD2. J gave up 2 bases and V 3 bases, and 21 bases lay outside the gene matches. Per the germline V gene, CDR1 is LGHNA and CDR2 is YSLEER. This CDR3 is 23 amino acids long. CDR3 region: CASSHPRVRLAGGPDLAYNEQFF. CDR3 sequence (DNA): TGCGCCAGCAGCCATCCTCGGGTGCGACTAGCGGGGGGGCCCGATCTCGCCTACAATGAGCAGTTCTTC.

This clonotype was recorded at least ten times. This chain joins TRBV5-1 and TRBJ2-5; possible D gene TRBD2, 5 bases. V was cut by 3 bases and J by 5 bases, with 17 bases left in between. CDR3 length: 15 residues. Germline-derived CDR1 and CDR2 are SGHRS and YFSETQ. The CDR3 region is CASSSEPLRRETQYF. The CDR3 nucleotides read TGCGCCAGCAGCTCGGAACCACTCCGGAGGGAGACCCAGTACTTC.

This clonotype was recorded many times. This chain connects TRBV6-4 to TRBJ1-5; D is unclear. The V gene lost 6 bases and the J gene lost 1 base, with 10 bases spanning the gap. Germline V lookup: CDR1 MRHNA, CDR2 SNTAGT. This CDR3 is built from 14 residues. The CDR3, as DNA: TGTGCCAGCAGAAATACCCTAAGCAATCAGCCCCAGCATTTT. This translates into CASRNTLSNQPQHF.

This clonotype appeared once. A read error may be the cause here, since a much bigger clone is one base away. This chain links TRBV20-1 with TRBJ2-5, with D possibly TRBD1 on 6 matching bases. The V end was cut by 5 bases, the J end by 1 base, with 20 bases between. CDR1 and CDR2 from the germline V gene are DFQATT and SNEGSKA (reference sequence). The CDR3 is 16 amino acids. CDR3 bases: TGCAGTGCTCAACGGACAGCGTCTACGAGCCAAGAGACCCAGTACTTC. Translated, it gives CSAQRTASTSQETQYF.

V is TRBV5-4 and J is TRBJ2-3; 7 bases line up with TRBD1. The CDR3 sequence is 15 residues long. Germline V lookup: CDR1 SGHNT, CDR2 YYREEE (reference sequence). Trimming at V came to 4 bases and at J to 2 bases, leaving 7 bases not matched to a gene. The CDR3 sequence is CASSRGRVNTDTQYF. The CDR3 DNA reads TGTGCCAGCAGCAGGGGGCGGGTAAACACAGATACGCAGTATTTT.

There are a few counts of this clonotype. The chain has TRBV2 and TRBJ2-2; 8 bases are a match to TRBD2. The CDR3 is made up of 15 amino acids. The germline gives CDR1 SNHLY, CDR2 FYNNEI. Unmatched junction bases numbered 6, after V lost 8 bases and J lost 1 base. The CDR3 is CASATLAGNTGELFF. CDR3 DNA: TGTGCCAGCGCCACTCTAGCGGGGAACACCGGGGAGCTGTTTTTT.

In its sample, this clonotype was seen many times. The chain is built from TRBV2 and TRBJ2-2; 9 bases are shared with TRBD1. The CDR3 length is 13 residues. The germline gives CDR1 SNHLY, CDR2 FYNNEI. The V gene end was trimmed by 7 bases and the J gene end by 7 bases; junction bases not matched to a gene: 4. The CDR3 region is CASTGQGYGELFF. The CDR3 bases are TGTGCCAGCACGGGACAGGGATACGGGGAGCTGTTTTTT.

This clonotype came up many times. The chain uses TRBV7-2 and TRBJ2-5; D gene uncertain. Trimming pared 3 bases from V and 4 bases from J, leaving 6 bases between. CDR1 and CDR2 from the germline V gene are SGHTA and FQGNSA. This CDR3 is 12 amino acids long. CDR3 in amino acids: CASSFARETQYF. Written as DNA, the CDR3 is TGTGCCAGCAGCTTCGCCCGAGAGACCCAGTACTTC.

This clonotype was seen repeatedly, ten times or more. The CDR3 protein is CASSQESWGGYTF. For the CDR3, the DNA is TGCGCCAGCAGCCAAGAGTCCTGGGGTGGCTACACCTTC. The J gene is TRBJ1-2, the V gene TRBV4-3, with D unresolved. The CDR3 has 13 amino acids. The germline CDR1 and CDR2 sequences are LGHNA and YSLEER. V was pared by 0 bases and J by 7 bases, with 9 bases between.

At least ten counts were recorded for this clonotype. V is TRBV5-1 and J is TRBJ2-1; TRBD2 might be the D (6 bases). Germline CDR1 and CDR2: SGHRS and YFSETQ. There are 16 residues in the CDR3. V shed 4 bases and J shed 6 bases, with 20 bases lying between them. CDR3 protein: CASSVSPGPGGNEQFF. For the CDR3, the DNA is TGCGCCAGCAGCGTAAGTCCTGGCCCCGGGGGCAATGAGCAGTTCTTC.

In this sample, this clonotype turned up many times. The J gene is TRBJ2-2, the V gene TRBV7-2, with D maybe TRBD2 (5 bases). The CDR3 extends over 14 amino acids. The germline gives CDR1 SGHTA, CDR2 FQGNSA. Trimming cost V 5 bases and J 6 bases, with 13 bases left between them. The CDR3 spells CASSEGVGAGELFF. In DNA, the CDR3 is TGTGCCAGCAGCGAGGGCGTCGGAGCCGGGGAGCTGTTTTTT.

This sequence joins TRBV30 and TRBJ1-1; D remains ambiguous. CDR3 length: 13 amino acids. The germline gives CDR1 GTSNPN, CDR2 SVGIG (reference sequence). The germline V and J ends were trimmed by 0 bases and 1 base, with 6 bases remaining between them. CDR3 region: CAWSVQPNTEAFF. CDR3 coding DNA: TGTGCCTGGAGTGTACAGCCGAACACTGAAGCTTTCTTT.

This clonotype was detected ten times or more. The chain couples TRBV4-2 to TRBJ2-1, with a weak D call TRBD1 (5 bases). Germline-derived CDR1 and CDR2 are LGHNA and YNFKEQ. The CDR3 extends over 14 amino acids. V lost 0 bases to trimming and J lost 11 bases, with 14 bases between them. CDR3 sequence reads: CASSQDGVGLQQFF. In DNA form, the CDR3 reads TGTGCCAGCAGCCAAGATGGGGTGGGGCTACAGCAGTTCTTC.